The source of this TCR beta chain is a study of blood T cell repertoires in COVID-19. Background on the study: Samples came from the United States, Italy and Spain, spanning acute and convalescent COVID-19. Sample material is recorded as cDNA or gDNA derived from T cells, B-cell-depleted T cells, or PBMCs.

Original processing methods: Amplification of reference gene primers was used by the study to estimate nucleated cell counts. Sequencing was performed with immunoSEQ multiplex PCR; in TCRdb, only in-frame clones are kept and a portion is missing. V and J calls and clone size follow that table, whereas D and trimming were derived from the DNA. The table shows just over 90,000 clones, with roughly 72% occurring only once. The CDR3 runs to 16 residues. With V trimmed by 5 bases and J by 2 bases, 8 bases remained unmatched. Germline V gene lookup returns CDR1 SGHTA and CDR2 FQGNSA. The gene calls are TRBV7-2 and TRBJ2-7, with 11 nucleotides matching TRBD2. The sequenced material came from peripheral blood. The TCR originated in an older man with acute or convalescent COVID-19. The CDR3 loop is CASSRGTSGGAYEQYF. The CDR3 nucleotides read TGTGCCAGCAGCCGGGGGACTAGCGGAGGTGCCTACGAGCAGTACTTC.